The clone carrying this T cell receptor (beta chain) was seen many times. Trimming removed 3 bases from V and 6 bases from J, with 9 bases in between. CDR1 is DFQATT and CDR2 is SNEGSKA in the germline V gene (reference sequence). CDR3 size: 12 residues. The record originates from a study of CD8 T cells in ankylosing spondylitis. TCRdb reprocessed the 5' RACE reads via MiXCR and lists one record per CDR3 protein. The table records a few hundred thousand distinct CDR3 sequences, around 10% of them present only once. This receptor was taken from a female donor with ankylosing spondylitis or in good health (not recorded which). Input material: blood, either unsorted or a sorted T cell fraction (not recorded which). The chain employs TRBV20-1 and TRBJ1-5; no reliable D call. The DNA for the CDR3 is TGCAGTGCTAGCGGAGGAGGTCAGCCCCAGCATTTT. Translated: CSASGGGQPQHF.